This paragraph covers one T cell receptor beta chain sequence. The data stem from a study of T cell changes during pregnancy in multiple sclerosis. Deletions cut 0 bases from V and 5 bases from J, with 11 bases between. The CDR3 sequence is 15 residues long. Germline values: CDR1 LNHNV, CDR2 YYDKDF (reference sequence). This table comes from immunoSEQ multiplex PCR, and its TCRdb copy is limited to in-frame clones, with some not included. Among some 24,000 clones, roughly 90% were seen once, and the ten largest hold 9% to 9.5%. This rearrangement joins TRBV15 to TRBJ1-5; D gene uncertain. The clonotype originates from a female donor in good health, enrolled as a control in a pregnancy study. Sequencing used CD8+ T cells from peripheral blood mononuclear cells, obtained in the third trimester of pregnancy. CDR3 amino acids: CATSRDNLIDQPQHF. CDR3 DNA sequence: TGTGCCACCAGCAGAGATAATCTCATAGATCAGCCCCAGCATTTT.